What follows are 23 T cell receptor beta chains derived from one specimen sequenced in a study of prognosis after radiotherapy for stage I lung cancer. Two rounds of multiplex PCR amplified TCR beta CDR3 from genomic DNA. Primers were specific to each TRBV and TRBJ gene in first-round PCR. TCRdb called the multiplex PCR reads again in MiXCR, with one record for every CDR3 protein. The sample gives roughly 14,000 distinct CDR3 sequences, 28% of which show up once; 9.5% to 14% is in the top ten. The source material was PBMCs, sampled before or after stereotactic body radiation therapy (not recorded which). The receptors come from a donor aged 50 or older with non-small cell lung cancer.

This clonotype was recorded at least ten times. The V gene is TRBV18, the J gene TRBJ2-6; D may correspond to TRBD1 or TRBD2 (5 bases each). Trimming shortened V by 3 bases and J by 6 bases, and 12 bases separated the two germline ends. This CDR3 spans 15 amino acids. The germline CDR1 and CDR2 sequences are KGHSH and LQKENI. For the CDR3, the DNA is TGTGCCAGCTCACCCACTAGGGGACCGGCCAACGTCCTGACTTTC. Translated: CASSPTRGPANVLTF.

By share, this clonotype counts as medium-sized. One junction end disagrees with the germline gene, perhaps due to a read error. The chain carries TRBV5-1 and TRBJ2-7; the D is unclear. The V gene's germline CDR1 is SGHRS and CDR2 YFSETQ. The CDR3 covers 11 residues. CDR3 bases: TGTGCCAGCAGCTCGGCATACGAGCAGTACTTC. Amino acid sequence: CASSSAYEQYF.

This clonotype counts as medium-sized (0.01 to 0.1%). V is TRBV5-8 and J is TRBJ2-3, with D uncertain. Per the germline V gene, CDR1 is SGHTS and CDR2 is YDEGEE. This CDR3 is built from 13 residues. Trimming shortened V by 0 bases and J by 3 bases, and 5 bases separated the two germline ends. The CDR3 DNA follows: TGTGCCAGCAGCTTGGAGCTTACAGATACGCAGTATTTT. Translating it yields CASSLELTDTQYF.

This clonotype is labeled as medium-sized. This chain joins TRBV4-1 and TRBJ2-1, with TRBD2 matching over 13 bases. Germline V gene lookup returns CDR1 MGHRA and CDR2 YSYEKL. The CDR3 is made up of 14 amino acids. J lost 15 bases, V lost 1 base, and 6 bases had no gene match. The CDR3 DNA reads TGCGCCAGCAGCCAAGGAACTAGCGGGAGGGCTGGGTTCTTC. It translates to CASSQGTSGRAGFF.

Many counts were recorded for this clonotype. The V call is TRBV14, the J call TRBJ2-2, with TRBD2 matching over 7 bases. The CDR3 covers 15 residues. CDR1 is SGHDN and CDR2 is FVKESK in the germline V gene. The junction had 4 bases not matched to a gene; V was cut back by 1 base and J by 5 bases. As DNA, the CDR3 is TGTGCCAGCAGCCAAGCGGGAGGCGTAACCGGGGAGCTGTTTTTT. Its translation: CASSQAGGVTGELFF.

The table lists this clonotype with many counts. V gene TRBV6-5 combines with J gene TRBJ1-2, with TRBD1 matching 12 bases. Germline CDR1 MNHEY, CDR2 SVGAGI. Trimming took 4 bases from V and 8 from J; bases not matched to a gene: 8. This CDR3 region has 15 residues. The CDR3 reads CASSFRDRGRRGYTF. CDR3 nucleotides: TGTGCCAGCAGTTTCCGGGACAGGGGGCGTCGAGGCTACACCTTC.

The table lists this clonotype with a count of one. The junction shows a germline mismatch at one end, possibly a read error. The chain joins TRBV5-6 to TRBJ2-7, with a possible D match to TRBD1 (6 bases). CDR3 length: 14 residues. CDR1 and CDR2 from the germline V gene are SGHDT and YYEEEE. The CDR3 DNA sequence: TGTGCCAGCAGCTTTTGGGACATGGTTTACGATCAGTACTTC. Translation: CASSFWDMVYDQYF.

This clonotype has at least ten counts. V gene TRBV2 combines with J gene TRBJ2-5; D may match TRBD1 or TRBD2 (6 bases each). Germline CDR1 and CDR2: SNHLY and FYNNEI. Trimming pared 4 bases from V and 5 bases from J, leaving 17 bases between. The CDR3 covers 15 residues. CDR3 loop: CASSGLGGPGETQYF. CDR3 nucleotide sequence: TGTGCCAGCAGTGGATTGGGGGGCCCGGGGGAGACCCAGTACTTC. Full variable domain (remainder filled in from reference TRBV2 and TRBJ2-5): EPEVTQTPSHQVTQMGQEVILRCVPISNHLYFYWYRQILGQKVEFLVSFYNNEISEKSEIFDDQFSVERPDGSNFTLKIRSTKLEDSAMYFCASSGLGGPGETQYFGPGTRLLVL.

This chain uses TRBV20-1 with TRBJ2-3, with TRBD2 identical over 7 bases. V lost 8 bases to trimming and J lost 13 bases; unmatched junction nucleotides: 18. There are 13 residues in the CDR3. CDR1 and CDR2 (germline): DFQATT, SNEGSKA (reference sequence). Written as DNA, the CDR3 is TGCAGTCCAACGGGGAGGGTGAGAGATAAGAAGTATTTT. Translation: CSPTGRVRDKKYF.

This clonotype showed up many times. The CDR3 nucleotides read TGTGCCAGCAGCTTAGTAGCGGGAGGGTCAGATACGCAGTATTTT. Amino acid sequence: CASSLVAGGSDTQYF. The chain joins TRBV13 to TRBJ2-3, with 11 bases lining up with TRBD2. There are 15 residues in the CDR3. Germline CDR1 and CDR2: PRHDT and FYEKMQ (reference sequence). Losses at the gene ends were 1 base for V and 4 bases for J; bases not matched to a gene: 1.

This clonotype has ten or more counts. This chain uses TRBV18 with TRBJ1-3, with TRBD1 as a possible D gene (5 bases). The germline gives CDR1 KGHSH, CDR2 LQKENI. The ends were cut back, 1 base at V and 0 bases at J, with 10 bases in the middle. The CDR3 sequence is 16 residues long. The CDR3 loop is CASSPQTVTSGNTIYF. CDR3 bases: TGTGCCAGCTCACCACAGACAGTGACCTCTGGAAACACCATATATTTT. Looking up the rest from reference TRBV18 and TRBJ1-3 gives the full variable domain: NAGVMQNPRHLVRRRGQEARLRCSPMKGHSHVYWYRQLPEEGLKFMVYLQKENIIDESGMPKERFSAEFPKEGPSILRIQQVVRGDSAAYFCASSPQTVTSGNTIYFGEGSWLTVV.

This clonotype came up many times. The genes are TRBV7-9 and TRBJ2-1; D possibly matches TRBD1 or TRBD2 (7 bases each). V was shortened by 5 bases and J by 2 bases, with 16 bases between the two germline ends. Germline assignment: CDR1 SEHNR and CDR2 FQNEAQ (reference sequence). The CDR3 contains 16 residues. The CDR3 loop reads CASSPGGGTAYNEQFF. The CDR3 DNA sequence: TGTGCCAGCAGCCCTGGGGGGGGGACAGCCTACAATGAGCAGTTCTTC.

Concerning this clonotype itself: A far larger clone differs by one base, so this is likely a read error. The chain is built from TRBV6-4 and TRBJ2-7, with 8 bases lining up with TRBD2. Germline trimming cut 5 bases from V and 5 bases from J; bases unmatched to any gene: 8. Germline V gene sequence: CDR1 MRHNA, CDR2 SNTAGT. The CDR3 has 14 amino acids. CDR3 in amino acids: CASSYGAGVDEQYF. The CDR3 DNA is TGTGCCAGCAGTTACGGAGCGGGAGTCGACGAGCAGTACTTC.

This clonotype is categorized as medium-sized. CDR3 amino acids: CASRPLAGGTYEQYF. CDR3 sequence (DNA): TGCGCCAGCAGACCTCTAGCGGGAGGGACCTACGAGCAGTACTTC. This rearrangement joins TRBV5-1 to TRBJ2-7; 12 bases fit TRBD2. Germline V gene data show CDR1 as SGHRS and CDR2 as YFSETQ. J was trimmed by 2 bases and V by 5 bases; bases with no gene match: 5. This CDR3 contains 15 residues.

This clonotype ranks as medium-sized. The chain has TRBV6-2 or TRBV6-3 and TRBJ2-5; TRBD1 matches 8 bases. With V trimmed by 5 bases and J by 5 bases, 7 bases remained unmatched. Germline V gene lookup returns CDR1 MNHEY and CDR2 SVGEGT. The CDR3 sequence is 14 residues long. CDR3: CASSLSRGLETQYF. The CDR3 nucleotides read TGTGCCAGCAGTCTCTCCAGGGGGCTTGAGACCCAGTACTTC.

In its sample, this clonotype was seen many times. J is TRBJ1-1 and V is TRBV3-1, with D perhaps matching TRBD1 (5 bases). Per germline, CDR1 LGHDT and CDR2 YNNKEL (reference sequence). There are 13 residues in the CDR3. The V and J ends lost 4 bases and 7 bases respectively, with 13 bases between them. In DNA form, the CDR3 reads TGTGCCAGCAGCCGTGGGGGGAACCTTGAAGCTTTCTTT. Its translation: CASSRGGNLEAFF.

This clonotype was counted many times. The J gene is TRBJ1-1, the V gene TRBV18; TRBD1 agrees at 8 bases. Unmatched junction bases numbered 0, after V lost 3 bases and J lost 3 bases. Per the germline V gene, CDR1 is KGHSH and CDR2 is LQKENI. This CDR3 has 13 residues. The CDR3 nucleotides read TGTGCCAGCTCACCGGGACAGGACACTGAAGCTTTCTTT. Translation: CASSPGQDTEAFF.

In its sample, this clonotype is medium-sized. The CDR3 bases are TGCGCCAGCAGCTTAGGGGCGAACACCGGGGAGCTGTTTTTT. Translation: CASSLGANTGELFF. The chain carries TRBV5-1 and TRBJ2-2, with D tentatively TRBD1 (5 bases). Trimming pared 2 bases from V and 0 bases from J, leaving 5 bases between. The CDR3 sequence is 14 residues long. In germline, CDR1 is SGHRS, CDR2 YFSETQ.

This clonotype has a count of ten or more. The chain has TRBV11-3 and TRBJ2-5; D possibly matches TRBD1 or TRBD2 (5 bases each). Per the germline V gene, CDR1 is SGHNT and CDR2 is YENEEA. The CDR3 extends over 15 amino acids. V lost 3 bases and J lost 3, with 14 bases in between. CDR3 nucleotide sequence: TGTGCCAGCAGCTTGGCCGGGACCGGAAAAGAGACCCAGTACTTC. Translation: CASSLAGTGKETQYF.

By sample share, this clonotype is medium-sized. The rearrangement joins TRBV5-1 to TRBJ2-7; D ambiguous. This CDR3 region has 14 residues. V was cut by 0 bases and J by 2 bases, with 9 bases left in between. Germline CDR1 reads SGHRS; CDR2 reads YFSETQ. CDR3 in DNA: TGCGCCAGCAGCTTGGTTGTATCCCCCTACGAGCAGTACTTC. It is translated as CASSLVVSPYEQYF. The complete variable domain, with remaining parts taken from reference TRBV5-1 and TRBJ2-7, reads KAGVTQTPRYLIKTRGQQVTLSCSPISGHRSVSWYQQTPGQGLQFLFEYFSETQRNKGNFPGRFSGRQFSNSRSEMNVSTLELGDSALYLCASSLVVSPYEQYFGPGTRLTVT.

In this sample, this clonotype turned up many times. The chain recombines TRBV19 with TRBJ2-6, with TRBD1 identical over 11 bases. Trimming removed 3 bases from V and 3 bases from J; junction bases left unmatched: 7. The CDR3 is 18 residues long. Germline lookup yields CDR1 LNHDA and CDR2 SQIVND (reference sequence). In DNA form, the CDR3 reads TGTGCCAGTAGTATTAGGGGACAGGGGGGCAGTGGGGCCAACGTCCTGACTTTC. It translates to CASSIRGQGGSGANVLTF.

This clonotype appeared many times. The rearrangement uses TRBV27 and TRBJ2-3; D might be TRBD2 (6 bases). CDR3 length: 14 amino acids. In germline, CDR1 is MNHEY, CDR2 SMNVEV (reference sequence). Between the trimmed V and J ends, which lost 5 bases and 1 base, there was a span of 10 bases. Here the CDR3 DNA reads TGTGCCAGCAGTATGTCGGGAGGCACAGATACGCAGTATTTT. It encodes CASSMSGGTDTQYF.

This clonotype was counted ten times or more. This chain connects TRBV19 to TRBJ1-1; D call uncertain. Germline V gene lookup returns CDR1 LNHDA and CDR2 SQIVND (reference sequence). Trimming removed 5 bases at V and 2 bases at J, with 12 bases between. CDR3 length equals 14 residues. Here the CDR3 DNA reads TGTGCCAGTAGTCCAGGACTTATCAACACTGAAGCTTTCTTT. Amino acid sequence: CASSPGLINTEAFF. Full variable domain (missing parts from reference TRBV19 and TRBJ1-1): DGGITQSPKYLFRKEGQNVTLSCEQNLNHDAMYWYRQDPGQGLRLIYYSQIVNDFQKGDIAEGYSVSREKKESFPLTVTSAQKNPTAFYLCASSPGLINTEAFFGQGTRLTVV.